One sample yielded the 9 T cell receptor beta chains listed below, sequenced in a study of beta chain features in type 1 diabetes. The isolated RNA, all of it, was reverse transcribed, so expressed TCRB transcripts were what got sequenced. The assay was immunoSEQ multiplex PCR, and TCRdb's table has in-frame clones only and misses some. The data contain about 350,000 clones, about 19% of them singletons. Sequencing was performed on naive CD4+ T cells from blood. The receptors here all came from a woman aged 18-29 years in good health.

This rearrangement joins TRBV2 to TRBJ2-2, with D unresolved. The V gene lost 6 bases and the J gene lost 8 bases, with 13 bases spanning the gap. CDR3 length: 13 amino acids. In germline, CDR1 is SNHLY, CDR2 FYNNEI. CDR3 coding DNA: TGTGCCAGCAGCCCAGGCTGGGCAGGGGAGCTGTTTTTT. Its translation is CASSPGWAGELFF.

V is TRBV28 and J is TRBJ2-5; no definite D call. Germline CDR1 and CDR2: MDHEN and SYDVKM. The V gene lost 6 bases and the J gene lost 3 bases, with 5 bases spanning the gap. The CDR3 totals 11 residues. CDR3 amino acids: CASSLKETQYF. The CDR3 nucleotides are TGTGCCAGCAGCCTAAAAGAGACCCAGTACTTC.

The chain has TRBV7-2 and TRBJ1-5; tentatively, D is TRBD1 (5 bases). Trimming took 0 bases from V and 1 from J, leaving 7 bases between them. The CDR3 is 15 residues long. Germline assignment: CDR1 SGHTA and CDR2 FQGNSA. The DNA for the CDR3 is TGTGCCAGCAGCTTAGCACAGGCGAGCAATCAGCCCCAGCATTTT. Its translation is CASSLAQASNQPQHF.

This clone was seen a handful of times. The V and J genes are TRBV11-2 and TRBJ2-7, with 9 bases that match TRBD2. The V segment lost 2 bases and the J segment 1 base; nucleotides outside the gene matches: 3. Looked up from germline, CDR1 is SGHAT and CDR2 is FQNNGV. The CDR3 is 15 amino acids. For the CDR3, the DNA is TGTGCCAGCAGCTTAAGGCTAGCGGGGTCCTACGAGCAGTACTTC. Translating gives CASSLRLAGSYEQYF.

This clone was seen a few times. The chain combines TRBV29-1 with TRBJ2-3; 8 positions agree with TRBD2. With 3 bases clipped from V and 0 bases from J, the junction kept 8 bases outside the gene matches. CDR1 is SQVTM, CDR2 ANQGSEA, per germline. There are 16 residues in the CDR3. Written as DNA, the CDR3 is TGCAGCGTTGACCCCGGGACTAGGATCAGCACAGATACGCAGTATTTT. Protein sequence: CSVDPGTRISTDTQYF.

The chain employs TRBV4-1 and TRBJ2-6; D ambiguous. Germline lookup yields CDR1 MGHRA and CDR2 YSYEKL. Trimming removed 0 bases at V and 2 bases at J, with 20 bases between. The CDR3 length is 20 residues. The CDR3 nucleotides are TGCGCCAGCAGCCAAGAACCTAAACGGGTCGACCGGACTGGGGCCAACGTCCTGACTTTC. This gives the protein CASSQEPKRVDRTGANVLTF.

The CDR3 DNA follows: TGCAGCGTTGACACATACTCCTACAATGAGCAGTTCTTC. The encoded protein is CSVDTYSYNEQFF. The chain combines TRBV29-1 with TRBJ2-1, with no clear D. With 3 bases removed from V and 0 bases from J, the gap between germline ends came to 6 bases. This CDR3 has 13 amino acids. The V gene's germline CDR1 is SQVTM and CDR2 ANQGSEA.

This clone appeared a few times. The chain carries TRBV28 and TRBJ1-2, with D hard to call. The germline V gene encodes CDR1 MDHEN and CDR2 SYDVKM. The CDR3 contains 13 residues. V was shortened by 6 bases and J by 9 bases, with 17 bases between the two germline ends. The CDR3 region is CASSYPPSSCYTF. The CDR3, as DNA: TGTGCCAGCAGCTATCCCCCGTCATCTTGCTACACCTTC.

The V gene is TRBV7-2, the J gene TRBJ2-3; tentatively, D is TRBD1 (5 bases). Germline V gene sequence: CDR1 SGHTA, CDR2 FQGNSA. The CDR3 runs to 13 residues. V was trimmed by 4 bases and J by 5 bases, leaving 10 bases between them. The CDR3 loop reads CASSSVQGDTQYF. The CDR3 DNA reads TGTGCCAGCAGCTCCGTCCAGGGAGATACGCAGTATTTT.